Sequencing of this T cell receptor beta chain was carried out in a study of blood T cell repertoires in COVID-19. Some clones are missing from TCRdb's copy, which holds only in-frame ones; the method was immunoSEQ multiplex PCR. The sample consists of about 210,000 clones, roughly 87% of them appearing once. The sequence derives from a man between 18 and 35 years old with acute COVID-19. The sequenced material came from PBMCs or T cells enriched from blood (not recorded which).

The CDR3, as DNA: TGTGCCAGCAGCGTAGCCAACCCCGCAGGGTCGGTGGGCACAGATACGCAGTATTTT. It is translated as CASSVANPAGSVGTDTQYF. The chain employs TRBV9 and TRBJ2-3; D perhaps matches TRBD1 (5 bases). Germline V lookup: CDR1 SGDLS, CDR2 YYNGEE. The CDR3 has 19 amino acids. The ends were cut back, 0 bases at V and 1 base at J, with 21 bases in the middle.